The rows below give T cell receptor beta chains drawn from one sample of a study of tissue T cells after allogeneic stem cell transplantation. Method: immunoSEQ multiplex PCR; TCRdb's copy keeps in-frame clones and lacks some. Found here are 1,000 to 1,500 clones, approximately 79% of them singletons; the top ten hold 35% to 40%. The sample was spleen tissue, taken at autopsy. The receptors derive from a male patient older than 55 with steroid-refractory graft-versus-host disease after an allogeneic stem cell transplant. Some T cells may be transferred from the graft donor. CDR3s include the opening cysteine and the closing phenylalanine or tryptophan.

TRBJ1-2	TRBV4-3	CASSHPRGEGGLNYGYTF
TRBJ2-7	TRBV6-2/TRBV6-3	CASSFGTASYEQYF
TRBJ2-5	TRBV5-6	CASSVGAGGGETQYF
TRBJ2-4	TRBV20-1	CSARQQNIQYF
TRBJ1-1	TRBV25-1	CASRLTQGGTEAFF
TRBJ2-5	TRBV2	CASNQGGSGETQYF
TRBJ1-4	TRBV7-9	CASSSFDGNEKLFF
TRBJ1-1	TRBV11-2	CASSSRNQGGSTEAFF
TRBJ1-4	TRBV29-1	CSVAWATNEKLFF
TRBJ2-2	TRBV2	CASSHHREESHTGELFF
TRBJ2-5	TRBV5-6	CARRWGAGGGETQYF
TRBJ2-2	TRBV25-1	CASSSDSTGELFF
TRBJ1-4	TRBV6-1	CASSGLQTGFNEKLFF
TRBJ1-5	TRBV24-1	CATLDRDLSNQPQHF
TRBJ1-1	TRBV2	CASTGTTESRNTEAFF
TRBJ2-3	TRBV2	CASSAGTSSTDTQYF
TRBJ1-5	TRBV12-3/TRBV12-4	CASSYRTGQPQHF
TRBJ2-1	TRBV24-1	CATSDGDEQFF